This entry lists 28 T cell receptor beta chains sequenced from one sample in a study of blood T cells in healthy people across ages. A J-beta primer mix and a sample-barcoded 5' primer were used in a second PCR of about 7 to 12 cycles. TCRdb reprocessed the 5' RACE reads via MiXCR and lists one record per CDR3 protein. This table has around 990,000 distinct CDR3 sequences, 35% to 45% appearing once. The sample consisted of blood. These receptors came from a man between 18 and 29 years old in good health.

This clonotype occurred many times. The chain recombines TRBV7-2 with TRBJ2-7; the D is unclear. The V end was cut by 1 base, the J end by 6 bases, with 7 bases between. The CDR3 is made up of 12 amino acids. Germline CDR1 SGHTA, CDR2 FQGNSA. The CDR3 nucleotides read TGTGCCAGCAGCTTAGTTTTCTCCGAGCAGTACTTC. It translates to CASSLVFSEQYF.

Note on this clonotype: Possible read error: a much larger clone is one base away. V and J are TRBV3-1 and TRBJ2-5, with D uncertain. The J call may be wrong; the DNA end is better matched by TRBJ2-1. The CDR3 spans 12 residues. The germline V gene has CDR1 LGHDT and CDR2 YNNKEL (reference sequence). The CDR3 DNA reads TGTGCCAGCAGTTTAGGGAAAGAGACCCAGTTCTTC. It encodes CASSLGKETQFF.

CDR3 sequence (DNA): TGTGCCAGCAACATTGGCAGGAGCTCCTACGAGCAGTACTTC. It translates to CASNIGRSSYEQYF. This chain links TRBV2 with TRBJ2-7, with D hard to call. The V end lost 7 bases, the J end lost 0 bases, and 13 bases lay between the germline ends. The germline CDR1 and CDR2 sequences are SNHLY and FYNNEI. This CDR3 is 14 amino acids long.

The chain has TRBV29-1 and TRBJ1-1, with a possible D match to TRBD1 (6 bases). The CDR3 contains 12 residues. Trimming took 7 bases from V and 5 from J, leaving 14 bases between them. Germline CDR1 is SQVTM and CDR2 is ANQGSEA. The CDR3 DNA reads TGCAGCGCCGAGGCTCAGGGGACTGAAGCTTTCTTT. Translating gives CSAEAQGTEAFF.

The V call is TRBV6-5, the J call TRBJ2-1; 7 nucleotides match TRBD1. The J segment lost 6 bases and the V segment lost 4 bases, leaving 9 bases of the junction unmatched. CDR3 length: 15 amino acids. Germline V gene data show CDR1 as MNHEY and CDR2 as SVGAGI. CDR3 DNA: TGTGCCAGCAGTTTTGGGCAGGGGGACCTCAATGAGCAGTTCTTC. It yields the protein CASSFGQGDLNEQFF.

This chain links TRBV5-4 with TRBJ2-7; 7 nucleotides align to TRBD2. CDR1 and CDR2 from the germline V gene are SGHNT and YYREEE (reference sequence). Trimming cost V 5 bases and J 3 bases; bases outside gene matches: 11. CDR3 length: 15 amino acids. CDR3 amino acids: CASSSGGGVSYEQYF. CDR3 DNA: TGTGCCAGCAGTTCTGGGGGAGGGGTGAGCTACGAGCAGTACTTC.

This clonotype was detected a few times. V and J are TRBV20-1 and TRBJ2-1; maybe TRBD2 (7 bases). The germline gives CDR1 DFQATT, CDR2 SNEGSKA (reference sequence). The CDR3 is 16 residues long. V was clipped by 3 bases and J by 1 base, with 16 bases between them. CDR3 sequence: CSARTGGGHSYNEQFF. In nucleotides, the CDR3 is TGCAGTGCTAGGACGGGCGGGGGCCATTCCTACAATGAGCAGTTCTTC.

This clonotype was counted at least ten times. J is TRBJ1-2 and V is TRBV4-1; D is undetermined. Germline loops: CDR1 MGHRA, CDR2 YSYEKL. V dropped 1 base and J dropped 0 bases, with 6 bases sitting between them. This CDR3 region has 14 residues. The CDR3 region has the DNA TGCGCCAGCAGCCAAGCAGGAGCTAACTATGGCTACACCTTC. It codes for CASSQAGANYGYTF.

The V gene is TRBV5-1, the J gene TRBJ2-3; D could derive from TRBD1 or TRBD2 (5 bases each). CDR1 SGHRS and CDR2 YFSETQ come from the germline V gene. The CDR3 length is 16 residues. V was trimmed by 7 bases and J by 0 bases, leaving 18 bases between them. CDR3 DNA sequence: TGCGCCAGCTGGGAGCAGGGCACCCCTAGCACAGATACGCAGTATTTT. Its protein product is CASWEQGTPSTDTQYF.

This clonotype was observed a few times. The rearrangement links TRBV20-1 to TRBJ1-2, with 9 bases aligning to TRBD1. V lost 5 bases and J lost 6; bases outside the gene matches: 10. The length of the CDR3 is 14 residues. Germline-derived CDR1 and CDR2 are DFQATT and SNEGSKA (reference sequence). This CDR3 reads CSAVDRGGLNGYTF. DNA for the CDR3: TGCAGTGCTGTGGACAGGGGAGGACTCAATGGCTACACCTTC.

The gene calls are TRBV28 and TRBJ1-4, with D hard to call. Trimming shortened V by 7 bases and J by 4 bases, and 7 bases separated the two germline ends. The CDR3 is 12 residues long. Germline V gene data show CDR1 as MDHEN and CDR2 as SYDVKM. The CDR3 loop is CASTKLNEKLFF. CDR3 coding DNA: TGTGCCAGCACGAAACTTAATGAAAAACTGTTTTTT. The entire variable domain, with the rest obtained from reference TRBV28 and TRBJ1-4, is as follows: DVKVTQSSRYLVKRTGEKVFLECVQDMDHENMFWYRQDPGLGLRLIYFSYDVKMKEKGDIPEGYSVSREKKERFSLILESASTNQTSMYLCASTKLNEKLFFGSGTQLSVL.

This clonotype was recorded a few times. The gene calls are TRBV18 and TRBJ2-3, with a weak D call TRBD2 (6 bases). Between the trimmed V and J ends, which lost 6 bases and 5 bases, there was a span of 21 bases. The CDR3 consists of 16 residues. Germline CDR1 reads KGHSH; CDR2 reads LQKENI. In DNA, the CDR3 is TGTGCCAGCTCGCCCGACGGGCGGGGAATTAGAGATACGCAGTATTTT. Translating it yields CASSPDGRGIRDTQYF.

This clonotype was picked up a small number of times. The chain is built from TRBV6-2 or TRBV6-3 and TRBJ1-1; 12 bases agree with TRBD1. The V and J ends lost 0 bases and 0 bases, in that order; junction bases with no gene match: 8. Germline CDR1 MNHEY, CDR2 SVGEGT. This CDR3 has 19 residues. In DNA, the CDR3 is TGTGCCAGCAGTTACTCGAATACGGGACAGGGGGCTCTGAACACTGAAGCTTTCTTT. Residues: CASSYSNTGQGALNTEAFF.

This clonotype came up many times. This rearrangement joins TRBV5-1 to TRBJ2-3, with 7 bases that match TRBD1. V was pared by 3 bases and J by 3 bases, with 10 bases of the junction left unmatched. Germline-derived CDR1 and CDR2 are SGHRS and YFSETQ. The CDR3 length is 16 residues. CDR3 nucleotides: TGCGCCAGCAGCTCTCTTCCGGGACAGACTACAGATACGCAGTATTTT. Its translation is CASSSLPGQTTDTQYF.

J is TRBJ2-6 and V is TRBV5-1; D not certain. V was clipped by 4 bases and J by 0 bases, with 5 bases between them. The germline gives CDR1 SGHRS, CDR2 YFSETQ. The CDR3 is 14 residues long. The CDR3 DNA reads TGCGCCAGCAGCATGGCCTCTGGGGCCAACGTCCTGACTTTC. Translating it yields CASSMASGANVLTF.

J is TRBJ2-4 and V is TRBV11-2; the match to TRBD2 covers 7 bases. In germline, CDR1 is SGHAT, CDR2 FQNNGV. This CDR3 is 17 amino acids long. The V segment lost 5 bases and the J segment 6 bases; nucleotides outside the gene matches: 16. DNA of the CDR3: TGTGCCAGCAGCCCACGGAGCTTCGGGGGGAGTCGAAACATTCAGTACTTC. Residues: CASSPRSFGGSRNIQYF.

For this clonotype: A much bigger clone sits one base away, suggesting this may be a read error. This rearrangement joins TRBV29-1 to TRBJ2-3; D unclear. The CDR3 has 13 residues. CDR1 SQVTM and CDR2 ANQGSEA come from the germline V gene. CDR3 in amino acids: CGSGRVDTDTQYF. The DNA for the CDR3 is TGCGGCTCCGGAAGGGTCGATACAGATACGCAGTATTTT.

The chain combines TRBV12-3 or TRBV12-4 with TRBJ2-5; no reliable D call. V gave up 5 bases and J gave up 0 bases, with 4 bases separating them. The CDR3 covers 12 residues. The CDR3 spells CASSMDQETQYF. The DNA of the CDR3 is TGTGCCAGCAGTATGGACCAAGAGACCCAGTACTTC.

V and J are TRBV7-9 and TRBJ1-4, with unresolved D. Looked up from germline, CDR1 is SEHNR and CDR2 is FQNEAQ (reference sequence). This CDR3 is 14 amino acids long. Trimming removed 6 bases from V and 0 bases from J, with 8 bases in between. The DNA for the CDR3 is TGTGCCAGCAGTTACCTTACAACTAATGAAAAACTGTTTTTT. Translation gives CASSYLTTNEKLFF.

The chain couples TRBV2 to TRBJ1-1; D is possibly TRBD1 (6 bases). V lost 0 bases and J lost 3, with 20 bases in between. CDR1 and CDR2 from the germline V gene are SNHLY and FYNNEI. The CDR3 length is 18 residues. CDR3 amino acids: CASSEAPGANLPYTEAFF. CDR3 nucleotide sequence: TGTGCCAGCAGTGAAGCGCCAGGGGCCAACCTCCCTTACACTGAAGCTTTCTTT.

The chain carries TRBV7-9 and TRBJ1-5, with 7 bases aligning to TRBD1. Per the germline V gene, CDR1 is SEHNR and CDR2 is FQNEAQ (reference sequence). J was trimmed by 6 bases and V by 4 bases; bases with no gene match: 9. This CDR3 contains 15 residues. CDR3 coding DNA: TGTGCCAGCAGCTCATCGACAGGGAATAGTCAGCCCCAGCATTTT. Its protein product is CASSSSTGNSQPQHF.

This clonotype was counted at least ten times. This rearrangement joins TRBV28 to TRBJ1-5, with unresolved D. The germline V gene has CDR1 MDHEN and CDR2 SYDVKM. Deletions cut 3 bases from V and 0 bases from J, with 6 bases between. This CDR3 is 14 amino acids long. The CDR3 bases are TGTGCCAGCAGTTTCCAGAATAGCAATCAGCCCCAGCATTTT. Residues: CASSFQNSNQPQHF. Filled out from reference TRBV28 and TRBJ1-5, the complete variable domain reads DVKVTQSSRYLVKRTGEKVFLECVQDMDHENMFWYRQDPGLGLRLIYFSYDVKMKEKGDIPEGYSVSREKKERFSLILESASTNQTSMYLCASSFQNSNQPQHFGDGTRLSIL.

The chain joins TRBV7-9 to TRBJ1-6; perhaps TRBD1 as D (5 bases). Trimming took 3 bases from V and 3 from J, leaving 9 bases between them. The CDR3 runs 15 residues. Looked up from germline, CDR1 is SEHNR and CDR2 is FQNEAQ (reference sequence). CDR3 DNA: TGTGCCAGCAGCTTTGCGACAGACTATAATTCACCCCTCCACTTT. Translating gives CASSFATDYNSPLHF.

The chain carries TRBV28 and TRBJ2-3; 7 bases map to TRBD1. The V and J ends lost 4 bases and 1 base, in that order; junction bases with no gene match: 5. Germline values: CDR1 MDHEN, CDR2 SYDVKM. CDR3 length: 15 amino acids. The CDR3 coding sequence is TGTGCCAGCAGTTCTCCCGGGACAGGCACAGATACGCAGTATTTT. It specifies CASSSPGTGTDTQYF. Together with reference TRBV28 and TRBJ2-3, the CDR3 gives the full variable domain: DVKVTQSSRYLVKRTGEKVFLECVQDMDHENMFWYRQDPGLGLRLIYFSYDVKMKEKGDIPEGYSVSREKKERFSLILESASTNQTSMYLCASSSPGTGTDTQYFGPGTRLTVL.

The gene calls are TRBV15 and TRBJ2-1; tentative D call: TRBD2 (6 bases). V lost 5 bases, J lost 0 bases, and 11 bases lay in between. In germline, CDR1 is LNHNV, CDR2 YYDKDF (reference sequence). The length of the CDR3 is 15 residues. The CDR3 nucleotides are TGTGCCACCAGCCTTGGGGGGAGCTCCTACAATGAGCAGTTCTTC. This codes for CATSLGGSSYNEQFF.

This clonotype has more than one count but fewer than ten. This rearrangement joins TRBV20-1 to TRBJ1-2; no firm D call. The germline gives CDR1 DFQATT, CDR2 SNEGSKA (reference sequence). This CDR3 has 13 residues. V lost 2 bases and J lost 4, with 11 bases in between. The CDR3 coding sequence is TGCAGTGCTAGACACCATAGAGGCTATGGCTACACCTTC. Protein sequence: CSARHHRGYGYTF.

This chain joins TRBV29-1 and TRBJ1-2; perhaps TRBD1 as D (5 bases). This CDR3 spans 14 amino acids. Looked up from germline, CDR1 is SQVTM and CDR2 is ANQGSEA. With 0 bases removed from V and 2 bases from J, the gap between germline ends came to 10 bases. CDR3: CSVEDSEGNYGYTF. CDR3 nucleotides: TGCAGCGTTGAAGATAGTGAGGGGAACTATGGCTACACCTTC.

As for this clonotype: A much larger clone differs from this one at a single base, so this may be a read error. In DNA form, the CDR3 reads TGCGCCAGCAGCCAAGAAGGGGCCCCGACTAGCGGGGCAAATGAGCAGTACTTC. Translation: CASSQEGAPTSGANEQYF. The chain employs TRBV4-3 and TRBJ2-7; 11 nucleotides line up with TRBD2. Germline V lookup: CDR1 LGHNA, CDR2 YSLEER. The trim removed 0 bases at V and 7 bases at J, leaving 14 bases unmatched. This CDR3 has 18 residues.